Following are 25 T cell receptor beta chains from one sample sequenced in a study of blood T cell repertoires in COVID-19. Generated by immunoSEQ multiplex PCR, the TCRdb table keeps only in-frame clones and is missing some. The repertoire includes around 95,000 clones, more than 85% of them detected once, and roughly 7.3% sits in the top ten. Input material: peripheral blood. The receptor source for this set is a man aged 25 to 40 in a cohort sampled during active COVID-19.

V gene TRBV9 combines with J gene TRBJ1-2, with 9 bases fitting TRBD1. CDR3 length: 15 residues. The V gene end was trimmed by 4 bases and the J gene end by 0 bases; junction bases not matched to a gene: 4. Germline values: CDR1 SGDLS, CDR2 YYNGEE. In DNA form, the CDR3 reads TGTGCCAGCAGCCCTGGACAGGGGCCTAACTATGGCTACACCTTC. It is translated as CASSPGQGPNYGYTF. The whole variable domain, filled in from reference TRBV9 and TRBJ1-2, reads DSGVTQTPKHLITATGQRVTLRCSPRSGDLSVYWYQQSLDQGLQFLIQYYNGEERAKGNILERFSAQQFPDLHSELNLSSLELGDSALYFCASSPGQGPNYGYTFGSGTRLTVV.

The chain combines TRBV28 with TRBJ2-7, with TRBD1 matching over 9 bases. V was pared by 7 bases and J by 4 bases, with 5 bases of the junction left unmatched. Germline V gene sequence: CDR1 MDHEN, CDR2 SYDVKM. This CDR3 contains 13 residues. CDR3 in amino acids: CASTTGGMYEQYF. In DNA form, the CDR3 reads TGTGCCAGCACAACAGGGGGCATGTACGAGCAGTACTTC.

The gene calls are TRBV9 and TRBJ1-4; 10 bases map to TRBD1. V shed 0 bases, J shed 8 bases, and the junction held 4 bases outside the gene matches. This CDR3 spans 15 amino acids. The germline gives CDR1 SGDLS, CDR2 YYNGEE. The CDR3 reads CASSVGGQGKEKLFF. The CDR3 DNA follows: TGTGCCAGCAGCGTAGGGGGACAGGGGAAAGAAAAACTGTTTTTT.

The chain uses TRBV30 and TRBJ2-1; possibly TRBD2 for D (7 bases). This CDR3 region has 16 residues. Germline V lookup: CDR1 GTSNPN, CDR2 SVGIG (reference sequence). V was pared by 1 base and J by 8 bases, with 21 bases between. The CDR3 DNA sequence: TGTGCCTGGAGTGCCCCCGAGGGGGGGGGCATCTATGAGCAGTTCTTC. Amino acid sequence: CAWSAPEGGGIYEQFF.

This clone was found once. V usage is TRBV7-2 and J usage is TRBJ2-7; 8 nucleotides agree with TRBD2. Germline CDR1 is SGHTA and CDR2 is FQGNSA. J was trimmed by 3 bases and V by 4 bases; bases with no gene match: 5. The CDR3 runs 14 residues. The CDR3 loop reads CASSSPGGYYEQYF. CDR3 nucleotides: TGTGCCAGCAGCTCCCCGGGGGGGTACTACGAGCAGTACTTC.

The chain uses TRBV19 and TRBJ1-2, with D possibly matching TRBD1 (5 bases). The CDR3 is 15 residues long. Germline CDR1 reads LNHDA; CDR2 reads SQIVND (reference sequence). V was cut by 6 bases and J by 1 base, with 15 bases left in between. CDR3 sequence reads: CASRHSGLLNYGYTF. The CDR3 DNA sequence: TGTGCCAGTAGGCATTCGGGACTCCTTAACTATGGCTACACCTTC.

This clone came up once. The rearrangement links TRBV7-2 to TRBJ1-4; 9 nucleotides line up with TRBD1. Germline CDR1 and CDR2: SGHTA and FQGNSA. The CDR3 is 16 residues long. V lost 2 bases, J lost 8 bases, and 9 bases stayed unmatched. This CDR3 is CASSLRPGQGREKLFF. As DNA, the CDR3 is TGTGCCAGCAGCTTACGACCGGGACAGGGACGAGAAAAACTGTTTTTT.

This rearrangement joins TRBV6-5 to TRBJ2-4; possible D gene TRBD1, 6 bases. The germline V gene encodes CDR1 MNHEY and CDR2 SVGAGI. Trimming left V 5 bases short and J 0 bases short, with 11 bases between. This CDR3 is 15 amino acids long. CDR3 bases: TGTGCCAGCAGTCCCGACAGGCTAGCCAAAAACATTCAGTACTTC. It translates to CASSPDRLAKNIQYF.

The rearrangement links TRBV9 to TRBJ2-1, with TRBD1 matching over 10 bases. V was pared by 3 bases and J by 3 bases, with 3 bases of the junction left unmatched. The germline V gene has CDR1 SGDLS and CDR2 YYNGEE. CDR3 length: 15 amino acids. CDR3 protein: CASSERTGGYNEQFF. CDR3 nucleotides: TGTGCCAGCAGCGAACGGACAGGGGGCTACAATGAGCAGTTCTTC.

The chain carries TRBV18 and TRBJ1-1; the match to TRBD1 covers 8 bases. Germline trimming cut 1 base from V and 5 bases from J; bases unmatched to any gene: 6. The CDR3 is 15 residues long. CDR1 KGHSH and CDR2 LQKENI come from the germline V gene. The CDR3 is CASSPQGQGGTEAFF. CDR3 DNA sequence: TGTGCCAGCTCACCACAAGGACAGGGTGGGACTGAAGCTTTCTTT.

The J gene is TRBJ2-5, the V gene TRBV7-2; D is possibly TRBD1 (5 bases). The CDR3 covers 13 residues. Germline CDR1 and CDR2: SGHTA and FQGNSA. Trimming removed 3 bases from V and 2 bases from J, with 7 bases in between. CDR3: CASSFDRQETQYF. The CDR3 DNA follows: TGTGCCAGCAGCTTTGACAGACAAGAGACCCAGTACTTC.

The gene calls are TRBV7-9 and TRBJ2-6; 7 nucleotides match TRBD2. The CDR3 totals 19 residues. Per germline, CDR1 SEHNR and CDR2 FQNEAQ (reference sequence). Unmatched junction bases numbered 9, after V lost 1 base and J lost 0 bases. CDR3 bases: TGTGCCAGCAGCTTAGTTACATCGTGGGGGGGCTCTGGGGCCAACGTCCTGACTTTC. Residues: CASSLVTSWGGSGANVLTF. The whole variable domain, remainder taken from reference TRBV7-9 and TRBJ2-6, is DTGVSQNPRHKITKRGQNVTFRCDPISEHNRLYWYRQTLGQGPEFLTYFQNEAQLEKSRLLSDRFSAERPKGSFSTLEIQRTEQGDSAMYLCASSLVTSWGGSGANVLTFGAGSRLTVL.

This chain uses TRBV11-2 with TRBJ2-7; TRBD2 agrees at 11 bases. The CDR3 contains 17 residues. In germline, CDR1 is SGHAT, CDR2 FQNNGV. The ends lost 1 base at V and 0 bases at J; junction bases unmatched: 5. As DNA, the CDR3 is TGTGCCAGCAGCTTAGTTGGTAGCGGGGGGGCCTCCTACGAGCAGTACTTC. Amino acids: CASSLVGSGGASYEQYF.

The CDR3 region has the DNA TGCGCCAGCAGCCGCGCGGGACAGTCCTACGAGCAGTACTTC. It yields the protein CASSRAGQSYEQYF. This chain connects TRBV5-1 to TRBJ2-7; possible D gene TRBD1, 7 bases. The germline CDR1 and CDR2 sequences are SGHRS and YFSETQ. The CDR3 length is 14 residues. V shed 4 bases and J shed 1 base, with 12 bases lying between them.

This chain links TRBV28 with TRBJ2-2, with D possibly matching TRBD2 (6 bases). The CDR3 consists of 13 residues. Germline V gene data show CDR1 as MDHEN and CDR2 as SYDVKM. With 10 bases removed from V and 1 base from J, the gap between germline ends came to 10 bases. Here the CDR3 reads CATMEGNTGELFF. The DNA for the CDR3 is TGTGCCACCATGGAGGGGAACACCGGGGAGCTGTTTTTT.

The rearrangement uses TRBV28 and TRBJ2-7; 7 bases line up with TRBD1. From germline, CDR1 is MDHEN and CDR2 SYDVKM. The CDR3 has 14 residues. V lost 5 bases and J lost 2; bases outside the gene matches: 6. The CDR3 loop is CASSKQGRTYEQYF. Here the CDR3 DNA reads TGTGCCAGCAGTAAACAGGGGAGAACCTACGAGCAGTACTTC.

The gene calls are TRBV11-3 and TRBJ2-1, with 7 bases lining up with TRBD2. This CDR3 is built from 15 residues. The V gene's germline CDR1 is SGHNT and CDR2 YENEEA. With 4 bases clipped from V and 1 base from J, the junction kept 4 bases outside the gene matches. The CDR3 DNA reads TGTGCCAGCAGCTCCTCTAGCGGTTCCTACAATGAGCAGTTCTTC. Protein sequence: CASSSSSGSYNEQFF. Using reference TRBV11-3 and TRBJ2-1 for the parts outside the CDR3, the full variable domain is EAGVVQSPRYKIIEKKQPVAFWCNPISGHNTLYWYLQNLGQGPELLIRYENEEAVDDSQLPKDRFSAERLKGVDSTLKIQPAELGDSAVYLCASSSSSGSYNEQFFGPGTRLTVL.

The chain is built from TRBV7-9 and TRBJ2-1, with D perhaps TRBD1 (6 bases). CDR1 and CDR2 (germline): SEHNR, FQNEAQ (reference sequence). The CDR3 is 12 amino acids. Trimming took off 8 bases at V and 6 bases at J, with 11 bases between the two ends. The CDR3 DNA is TGTGCCAGCCGGCAGGGGTCCAATGAGCAGTTCTTC. It encodes CASRQGSNEQFF.

The V call is TRBV10-2, the J call TRBJ2-7, with D unresolved. Germline V CDR1 and CDR2: WSHSY, SAAADI. The CDR3 is 11 residues long. V shed 9 bases and J shed 2 bases, with 8 bases lying between them. CDR3 DNA sequence: TGCGCCAGTAAGACACCCTACGAGCAGTACTTC. This codes for CASKTPYEQYF.

The CDR3 DNA sequence: TGTGCCAGCTCACCTACCGGGACTACACAAGAGACCCAGTACTTC. This sequence encodes CASSPTGTTQETQYF. V and J are TRBV18 and TRBJ2-5, with 7 nucleotides matching TRBD2. After removal of 3 bases from V and 2 bases from J, the junction contained 6 bases not matched to a gene. The CDR3 contains 15 residues. The germline CDR1 and CDR2 sequences are KGHSH and LQKENI.

The chain combines TRBV2 with TRBJ2-6, with 8 bases matching TRBD1. The V gene end was trimmed by 2 bases and the J gene end by 4 bases; junction bases not matched to a gene: 4. Germline CDR1 is SNHLY and CDR2 is FYNNEI. This CDR3 has 16 residues. Here the CDR3 reads CASSETGGSGANVLTF. DNA for the CDR3: TGTGCCAGCAGTGAAACAGGGGGTTCCGGGGCCAACGTCCTGACTTTC.

With regard to this clone: The same CDR3 also results from other DNA sequences found in this sample. The V call is TRBV12-3 or TRBV12-4, the J call TRBJ2-7, with D possibly being TRBD2 (6 bases). The ends were cut back, 3 bases at V and 2 bases at J, with 8 bases in the middle. This CDR3 has 13 amino acids. The chain's CDR3 is CASSFGGTYEQYF. CDR3 nucleotide sequence: TGTGCCAGCAGTTTTGGGGGGACCTACGAGCAGTACTTC.

The V call is TRBV18, the J call TRBJ1-2; possibly TRBD1 for D (6 bases). The germline CDR1 and CDR2 sequences are KGHSH and LQKENI. The V end lost 6 bases, the J end lost 6 bases, and 20 bases lay between the germline ends. This CDR3 region has 15 residues. DNA of the CDR3: TGTGCCAGCTCTCCGCAGCGGGGGGCGCAAGATGGCTACACCTTC. Translation gives CASSPQRGAQDGYTF.

In DNA, the CDR3 is TGTGCCAGCAGACCGGGACTACCTTACGAGCAGTACTTC. Translating gives CASRPGLPYEQYF. The J gene is TRBJ2-7, the V gene TRBV6-5; 7 bases map to TRBD2. This CDR3 has 13 amino acids. V dropped 6 bases and J dropped 4; count of bases not matched to a gene: 6. Germline assignment: CDR1 MNHEY and CDR2 SVGAGI.

The J gene is TRBJ2-1, the V gene TRBV24-1; the D gene is possibly TRBD1 (5 bases). V lost 9 bases and J lost 2, with 19 bases in between. Germline values: CDR1 KGHDR, CDR2 SFDVKD. This CDR3 is built from 16 residues. CDR3 DNA sequence: TGTGCCACCCCCGACAGTAGGGGCGGTCCCTACAATGAGCAGTTCTTC. It encodes CATPDSRGGPYNEQFF.